Given below is one T cell receptor beta chain in context. The sample is drawn from a study of blood T cell repertoires in COVID-19. Study summary: The samples span acute and convalescent COVID-19 from the United States, Italy and Spain. T cells, B-cell-depleted T cells, or PBMCs provided the cDNA or gDNA that served as material.

Germline CDR1 and CDR2: LNHNV and YYDKDF (reference sequence). Trimming cost V 1 base and J 5 bases, with 11 bases left between them. CDR3 length: 14 residues. In the original workflow: Estimation of nucleated cell counts was performed using reference gene primer amplification. Sequenced by immunoSEQ multiplex PCR; TCRdb stores in-frame clones only, minus some. D and trimming were read from the DNA, whereas the V and J calls and clone size are those reported in that table. The sample has 150,000 to 200,000 clones; 65% to 90% are singletons. Sequenced: peripheral blood. This clonotype originated in a man in his sixties with acute or convalescent COVID-19. The V gene is TRBV15, the J gene TRBJ2-5; D may be TRBD2 (6 bases). CDR3 residues: CATSRGGDPETQYF. The CDR3 nucleotides read TGTGCCACCAGCAGAGGGGGGGACCCGGAGACCCAGTACTTC.